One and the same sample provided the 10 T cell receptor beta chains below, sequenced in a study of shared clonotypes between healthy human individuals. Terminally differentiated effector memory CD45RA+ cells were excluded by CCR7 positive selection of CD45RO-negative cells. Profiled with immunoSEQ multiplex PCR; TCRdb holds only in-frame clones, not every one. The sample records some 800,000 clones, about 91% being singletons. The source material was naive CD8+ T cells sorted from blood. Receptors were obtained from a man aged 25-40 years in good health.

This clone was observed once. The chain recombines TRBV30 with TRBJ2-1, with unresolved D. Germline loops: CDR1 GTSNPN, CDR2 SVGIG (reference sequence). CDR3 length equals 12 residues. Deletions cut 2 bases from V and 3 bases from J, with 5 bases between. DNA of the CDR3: TGTGCCTGGAGTTCCGTCTACAATGAGCAGTTCTTC. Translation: CAWSSVYNEQFF.

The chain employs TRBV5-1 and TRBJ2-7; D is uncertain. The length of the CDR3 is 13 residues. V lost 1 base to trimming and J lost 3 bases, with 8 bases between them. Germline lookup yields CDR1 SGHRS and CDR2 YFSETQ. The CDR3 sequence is CASSLKGIYEQYF. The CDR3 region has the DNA TGCGCCAGCAGCTTGAAGGGAATCTACGAGCAGTACTTC.

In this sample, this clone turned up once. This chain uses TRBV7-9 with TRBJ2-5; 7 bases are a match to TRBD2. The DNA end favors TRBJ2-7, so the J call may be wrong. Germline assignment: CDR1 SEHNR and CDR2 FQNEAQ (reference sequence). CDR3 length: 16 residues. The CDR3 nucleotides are TGTGCCAGCAGCTTAAGTCGCGGGGAGGGAACCTACGAGCAGTACTTC. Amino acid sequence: CASSLSRGEGTYEQYF.

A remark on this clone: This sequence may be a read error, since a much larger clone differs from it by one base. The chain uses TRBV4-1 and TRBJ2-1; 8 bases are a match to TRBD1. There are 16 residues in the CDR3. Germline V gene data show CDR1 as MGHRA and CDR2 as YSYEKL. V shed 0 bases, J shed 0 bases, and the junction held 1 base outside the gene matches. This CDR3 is CASSQETGVSYNEQFF. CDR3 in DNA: TGCGCCAGCAGCCAAGAGACAGGGGTCTCCTACAATGAGCAGTTCTTC.

CDR3 sequence reads: CATTPLIDHKETQYF. The DNA of the CDR3 is TGTGCCACTACCCCCCTAATAGATCATAAAGAGACCCAGTACTTC. V gene TRBV5-4 combines with J gene TRBJ2-5, with D hard to call. V lost 9 bases and J 3 bases, leaving 21 bases between the germline ends. The CDR3 is 15 amino acids. Germline V gene data show CDR1 as SGHNT and CDR2 as YYREEE (reference sequence).

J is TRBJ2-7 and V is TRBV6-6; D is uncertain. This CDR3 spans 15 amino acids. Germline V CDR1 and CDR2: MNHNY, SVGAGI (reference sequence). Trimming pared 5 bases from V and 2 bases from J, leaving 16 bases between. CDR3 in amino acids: CASSPMAEKPYEQYF. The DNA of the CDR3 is TGTGCCAGCAGTCCCATGGCGGAGAAACCCTACGAGCAGTACTTC.

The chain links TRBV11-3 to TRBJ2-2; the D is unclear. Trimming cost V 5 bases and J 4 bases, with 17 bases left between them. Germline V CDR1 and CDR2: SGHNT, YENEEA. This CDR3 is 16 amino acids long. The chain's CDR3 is CASSPLGDGPTGELFF. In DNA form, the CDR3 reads TGTGCCAGCAGCCCGCTGGGCGACGGACCCACCGGGGAGCTGTTTTTT.

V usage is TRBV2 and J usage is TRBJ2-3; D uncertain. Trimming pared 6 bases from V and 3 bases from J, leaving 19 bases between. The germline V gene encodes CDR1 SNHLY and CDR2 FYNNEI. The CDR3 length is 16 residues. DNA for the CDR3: TGTGCCAGCAGGCCCTTCGGGCCAGTACTTACAGATACGCAGTATTTT. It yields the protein CASRPFGPVLTDTQYF. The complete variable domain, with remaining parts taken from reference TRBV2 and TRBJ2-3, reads EPEVTQTPSHQVTQMGQEVILRCVPISNHLYFYWYRQILGQKVEFLVSFYNNEISEKSEIFDDQFSVERPDGSNFTLKIRSTKLEDSAMYFCASRPFGPVLTDTQYFGPGTRLTVL.

The CDR3 loop reads CASSHPPELETGELFF. DNA for the CDR3: TGCGCCAGCAGCCATCCCCCGGAACTCGAGACCGGGGAGCTGTTTTTT. The rearrangement joins TRBV4-1 to TRBJ2-2; D is undetermined. CDR1 and CDR2 from the germline V gene are MGHRA and YSYEKL. This CDR3 comprises 16 residues. The V and J ends lost 3 bases and 5 bases respectively, with 16 bases between them.

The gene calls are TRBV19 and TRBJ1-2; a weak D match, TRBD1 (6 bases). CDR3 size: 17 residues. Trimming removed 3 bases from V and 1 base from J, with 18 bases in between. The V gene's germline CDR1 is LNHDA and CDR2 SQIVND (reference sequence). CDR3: CASSMPDPGHLNYGYTF. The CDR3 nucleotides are TGTGCCAGTAGTATGCCGGATCCGGGACACCTTAACTATGGCTACACCTTC.